The following is a T cell receptor beta chain sequence with its context. This specimen belongs to a study of monozygotic twins with inflammatory bowel disease. TCRdb re-analyzed the 5' RACE reads; it lists each CDR3 protein once, without DNA. The sample holds 330,000 or so distinct CDR3 sequences. Source material: blood. The TCR comes from a human donor with ulcerative colitis or Crohn's disease, or a healthy co-twin of an affected twin (not recorded which).

The chain's CDR3 is CASSLGTQGNTEAFF. The genes are TRBV12-3 or TRBV12-4 and TRBJ1-1; TCRdb's D call, TRBD1, is unchecked because there is no DNA. CDR3 size: 15 residues.